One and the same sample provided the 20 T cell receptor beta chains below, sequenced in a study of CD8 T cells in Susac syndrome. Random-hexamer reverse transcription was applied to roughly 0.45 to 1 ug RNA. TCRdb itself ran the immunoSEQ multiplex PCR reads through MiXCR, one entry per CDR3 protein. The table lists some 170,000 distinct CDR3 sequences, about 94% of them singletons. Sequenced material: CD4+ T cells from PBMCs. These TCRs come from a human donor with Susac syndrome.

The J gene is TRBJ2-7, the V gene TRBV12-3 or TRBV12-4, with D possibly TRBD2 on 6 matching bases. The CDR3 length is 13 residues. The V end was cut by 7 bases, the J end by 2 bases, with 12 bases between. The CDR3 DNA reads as TGTGCCAGCACTACCGGGGGAGCCTACGAGCAGTACTTC. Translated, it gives CASTTGGAYEQYF.

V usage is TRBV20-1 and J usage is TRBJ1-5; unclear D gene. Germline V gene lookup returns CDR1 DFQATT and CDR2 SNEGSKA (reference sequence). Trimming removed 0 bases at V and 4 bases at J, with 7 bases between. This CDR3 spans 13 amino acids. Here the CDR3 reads CSARDLQNQPQHF. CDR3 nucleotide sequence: TGCAGTGCTAGAGATCTTCAGAATCAGCCCCAGCATTTT.

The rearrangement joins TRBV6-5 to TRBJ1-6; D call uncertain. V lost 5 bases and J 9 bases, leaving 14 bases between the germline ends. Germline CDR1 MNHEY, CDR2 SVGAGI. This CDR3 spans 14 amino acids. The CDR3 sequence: CASSRSADGSPLHF. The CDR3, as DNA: TGTGCCAGCAGTCGGTCGGCTGACGGTTCACCCCTCCACTTT.

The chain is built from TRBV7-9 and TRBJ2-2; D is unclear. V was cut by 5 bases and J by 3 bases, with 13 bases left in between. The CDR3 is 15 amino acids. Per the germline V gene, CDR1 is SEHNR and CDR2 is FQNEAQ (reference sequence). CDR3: CASSVPRSYTGELFF. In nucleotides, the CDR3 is TGTGCCAGCAGCGTCCCCAGGAGCTACACCGGGGAGCTGTTTTTT. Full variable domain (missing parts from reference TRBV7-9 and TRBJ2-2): DTGVSQNPRHKITKRGQNVTFRCDPISEHNRLYWYRQTLGQGPEFLTYFQNEAQLEKSRLLSDRFSAERPKGSFSTLEIQRTEQGDSAMYLCASSVPRSYTGELFFGEGSRLTVL.

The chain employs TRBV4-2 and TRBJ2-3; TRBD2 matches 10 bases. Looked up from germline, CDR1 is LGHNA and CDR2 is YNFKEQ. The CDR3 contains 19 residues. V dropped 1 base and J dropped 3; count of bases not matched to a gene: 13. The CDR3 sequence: CASSQAVWGSGGVTDTQYF. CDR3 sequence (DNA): TGTGCCAGCAGCCAAGCGGTTTGGGGAAGCGGGGGGGTGACAGATACGCAGTATTTT.

The CDR3 protein is CATSRDLPGSGQETQYF. CDR3 nucleotide sequence: TGTGCCACCAGCAGAGATCTTCCGGGATCAGGGCAAGAGACCCAGTACTTC. V and J are TRBV15 and TRBJ2-5; D tentatively reads TRBD1 or TRBD2 (5 bases each). Germline assignment: CDR1 LNHNV and CDR2 YYDKDF (reference sequence). The ends were cut back, 0 bases at V and 2 bases at J, with 16 bases in the middle. CDR3 length equals 17 residues.

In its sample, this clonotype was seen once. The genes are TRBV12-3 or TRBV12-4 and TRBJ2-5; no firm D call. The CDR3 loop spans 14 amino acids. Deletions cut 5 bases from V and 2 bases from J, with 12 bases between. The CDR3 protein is CASSGSRVQETQYF. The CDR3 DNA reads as TGTGCCAGCAGTGGGTCCAGAGTACAAGAGACCCAGTACTTC.

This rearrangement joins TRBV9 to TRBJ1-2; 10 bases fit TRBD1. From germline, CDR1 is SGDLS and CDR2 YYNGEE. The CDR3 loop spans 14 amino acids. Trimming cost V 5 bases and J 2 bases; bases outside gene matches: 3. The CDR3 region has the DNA TGTGCCAGCAGACGGGACAGGGGCAACTATGGCTACACCTTC. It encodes CASRRDRGNYGYTF.

Here the CDR3 reads CSVGGGRNYGYTF. Written as DNA, the CDR3 is TGCAGCGTCGGGGGTGGGAGGAACTATGGCTACACCTTC. The chain joins TRBV29-1 to TRBJ1-2; the D gene is possibly TRBD1 (5 bases). V lost 6 bases to trimming and J lost 2 bases, with 13 bases between them. Germline V gene data show CDR1 as SQVTM and CDR2 as ANQGSEA. This CDR3 comprises 13 residues.

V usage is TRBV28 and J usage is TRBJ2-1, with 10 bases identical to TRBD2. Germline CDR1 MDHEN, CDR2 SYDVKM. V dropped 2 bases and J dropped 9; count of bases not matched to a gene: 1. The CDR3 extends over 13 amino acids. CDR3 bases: TGTGCCAGCAGTTTAAGCGGGAGGGGTGAGCAGTTCTTC. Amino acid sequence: CASSLSGRGEQFF. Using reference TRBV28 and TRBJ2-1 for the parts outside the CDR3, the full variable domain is DVKVTQSSRYLVKRTGEKVFLECVQDMDHENMFWYRQDPGLGLRLIYFSYDVKMKEKGDIPEGYSVSREKKERFSLILESASTNQTSMYLCASSLSGRGEQFFGPGTRLTVL.

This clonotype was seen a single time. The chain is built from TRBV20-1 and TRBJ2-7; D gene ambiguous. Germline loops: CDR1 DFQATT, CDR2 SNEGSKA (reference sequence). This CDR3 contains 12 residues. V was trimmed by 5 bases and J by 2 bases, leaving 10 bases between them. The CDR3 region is CSAASSPYEQYF. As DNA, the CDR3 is TGCAGTGCTGCTTCGAGCCCCTACGAGCAGTACTTC.

The chain's CDR3 is CASSPPDGGDAYDEQYF. The CDR3 nucleotides read TGTGCCAGCAGCCCACCGGACGGGGGGGATGCCTACGACGAGCAGTACTTC. The J gene is TRBJ2-7, the V gene TRBV28, with 8 bases fitting TRBD2. The V and J ends lost 6 bases and 5 bases, in that order; junction bases with no gene match: 18. The CDR3 totals 17 residues. Germline V lookup: CDR1 MDHEN, CDR2 SYDVKM.

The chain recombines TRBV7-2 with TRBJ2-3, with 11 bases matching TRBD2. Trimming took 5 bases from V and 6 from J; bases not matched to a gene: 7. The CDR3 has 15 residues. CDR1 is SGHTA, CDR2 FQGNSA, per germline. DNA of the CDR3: TGTGCCAGCAGCACCCTAGCGGGAGGTCCGGATACGCAGTATTTT. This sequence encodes CASSTLAGGPDTQYF.

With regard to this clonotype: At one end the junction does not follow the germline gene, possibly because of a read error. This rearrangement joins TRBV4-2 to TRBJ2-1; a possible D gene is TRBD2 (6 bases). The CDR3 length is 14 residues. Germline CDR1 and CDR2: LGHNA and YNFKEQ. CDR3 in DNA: TGTGCCAGCAGCCCGGGACTTTCCTCCAATGAGCAGTTCTTC. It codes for CASSPGLSSNEQFF.

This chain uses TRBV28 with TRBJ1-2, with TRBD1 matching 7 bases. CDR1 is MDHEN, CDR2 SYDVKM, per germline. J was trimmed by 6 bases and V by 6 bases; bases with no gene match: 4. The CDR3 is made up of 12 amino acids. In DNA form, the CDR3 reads TGTGCCAGCAGACCGACAGGGAATGGCTACACCTTC. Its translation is CASRPTGNGYTF.

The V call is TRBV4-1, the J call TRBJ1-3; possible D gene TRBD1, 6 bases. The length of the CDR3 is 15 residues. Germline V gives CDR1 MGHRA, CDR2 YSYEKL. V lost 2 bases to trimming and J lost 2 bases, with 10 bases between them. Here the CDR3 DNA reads TGCGCCAGCAGCCAACCTGGGACAACTGGAAACACCATATATTTT. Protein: CASSQPGTTGNTIYF.

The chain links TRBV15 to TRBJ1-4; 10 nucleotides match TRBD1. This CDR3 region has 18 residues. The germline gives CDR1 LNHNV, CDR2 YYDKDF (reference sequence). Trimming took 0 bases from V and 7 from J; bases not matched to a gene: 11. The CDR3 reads CATSRDGPTGGASEKLFF. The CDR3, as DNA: TGTGCCACCAGCAGAGATGGTCCGACAGGGGGCGCATCTGAAAAACTGTTTTTT.

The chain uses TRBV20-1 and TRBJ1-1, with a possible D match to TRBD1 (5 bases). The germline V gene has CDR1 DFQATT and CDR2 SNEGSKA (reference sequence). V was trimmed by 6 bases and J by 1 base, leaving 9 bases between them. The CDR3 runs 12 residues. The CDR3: CSAWDGNTEAFF. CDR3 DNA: TGCAGTGCGTGGGACGGGAACACTGAAGCTTTCTTT.

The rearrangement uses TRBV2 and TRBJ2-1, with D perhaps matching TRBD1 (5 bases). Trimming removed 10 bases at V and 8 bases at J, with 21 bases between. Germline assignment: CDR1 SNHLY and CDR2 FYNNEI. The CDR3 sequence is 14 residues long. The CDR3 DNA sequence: TGTGCCACCTTGAGGTGGGGCGATGGGGATGAGCAGTTCTTC. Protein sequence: CATLRWGDGDEQFF.

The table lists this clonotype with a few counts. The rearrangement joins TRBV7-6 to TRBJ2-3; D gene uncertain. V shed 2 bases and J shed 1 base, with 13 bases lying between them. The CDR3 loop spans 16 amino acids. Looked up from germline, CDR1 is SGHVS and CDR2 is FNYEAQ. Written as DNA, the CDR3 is TGTGCCAGCAGCTTACGCAGTAGCAGATGCACAGATACGCAGTATTTT. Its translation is CASSLRSSRCTDTQYF.